This T cell receptor beta chain came from a study of T cells after yellow fever vaccination (dated by TCRdb to between 2018 and 2021). Describing the broader study: The SMART-Seq v4 Ultra Low Input RNA kit was used to prepare libraries from fractions with low cell numbers. Blood samples were taken at several timepoints before and after primary and secondary immunization, and bulk PBMC replicates and cell subsets were isolated. To follow T-cell clones before and after both primary and booster YFV17D yellow fever vaccination, bulk TCR alpha and beta repertoires underwent longitudinal sequencing. Two healthy male donors, one aged 18 to 30 and one aged 30 to 40 years, made up the cohort. Results the study describes overall, beyond this receptor: Most clones expanded after primary vaccination were re-detected after the booster (approximately 96% of CD4 and about nine tenths of CD8), suggesting broad memory maintenance. A small share of clonotypes occurred in both CD4 and CD8 compartments, likely arising from convergent recombination. Computational filtering was required because FACS-sorted repertoires could contain abundant contaminating clonotypes from the bulk population. The secondary T-cell response was found to be weaker but faster than the primary response, with a peak reached on day 5 rather than on day 15. The study included only a couple of donors, which limits how far the findings can be generalized.

In regard to this clonotype: What this receptor recognizes is not known. There are no base qualities to consult, and no much larger clone falls within one base.

According to the study, the label for this sample's treatment or condition signals: live attenuated yellow fever vaccine strain. At each blood-draw timepoint, two biological replicates of bulk PBMCs were collected. PBMCs were isolated from peripheral blood using a standard Ficoll-Paque protocol. RNA was extracted with TriZol from bulk PBMCs, CD4 and CD8 fractions, and dextramer-positive and dextramer-negative fractions. CDR1 KGHSH and CDR2 LQKENI are derived from the germline V gene. From its cysteine to its phenylalanine, the CDR3 spans 14 amino acids. CDR3 DNA only is kept here, 42 bases in frame from base 1. V is trimmed back by 5 bases and J by 4 bases, and the junction contains 4 bases that no gene match accounts for. TCR cDNA was synthesized by 5'RACE template switching, through which a universal primer site and unique molecular identifiers were introduced. Priming of cDNA synthesis was performed from both the TCR alpha and TCR beta constant segments. Two PCR steps were used to amplify libraries, with sample barcodes and sequencing adapters being added in the second step. Sequencing of libraries was done on Illumina HiSeq 2500 (2x100 bp) or NovaSeq (2x150 bp). Regarding the original processing steps: Reads were demultiplexed and collapsed into UMI consensus sequences with MIGEC, and V(D)J alignment was performed with MiXCR. Vaccine-responding clonotypes were identified with edgeR using replicate PBMC samples, with FDR below 0.01 and a log2 fold change above 5 up to day 15 being required. Bulk clonotypes were assigned CD4 or CD8 identity according to which sequenced CD4 or CD8 repertoire held them at higher abundance. TCRdb ran its own pipeline on the public reads, namely fastp trimming at Q25 and MiXCR clone calling, and kept in-frame beta chains. Each entry is one CDR3 protein sequence, shown with its most common DNA and genes. The authors' filters were not applied to this entry. Across this sample there are some 550,000 distinct CDR3 sequences, with about 19% seen only once. The ten most abundant clones make up 13% to 15% of the sample.

Here the chain combines TRBV18 and TRBJ2-5; 10 middle bases align to TRBD1. This receptor was taken from a man aged 25 to 40 who received the YFV17D yellow fever vaccine. The specimen comprised PBMCs, sampled 15 days after the yellow fever booster vaccination. In nucleotides, the sequence is TGTGCCAGCTCATCGTGGGACAGGGGAGAGACCCAGTACTTC. Its translation reads: CASSSWDRGETQYF.